This T cell receptor beta chain is from a study of T-cell reconstitution after alpha-beta-depleted transplantation in children. Per the germline V gene, CDR1 is DFQATT and CDR2 is SNEGSKA (reference sequence). The CDR3 totals 13 residues. Losses at the gene ends were 2 bases for V and 9 bases for J; bases not matched to a gene: 2. Overall study results and limits: T-cell counts and diversity at one year post-transplant came mainly from newly produced T cells. Reported findings indicate that, about two months after transplant, alpha-beta T cells came from several hundred expanded clones, which were derived from non-depleted graft cells.

As it was prepared, the TCRbeta library received unique molecular identifiers. MiXCR, run by TCRdb on the PCR reads, gives a single entry per CDR3 protein. The sample lists fewer than 750,000 distinct CDR3 sequences, 20% to 25% occurring once. Remarks on this clonotype: The target antigen is unknown. This may come from a read error, since a much larger clone is one base off.

Sequencing was performed on PBMCs, mostly from graft donor cells, taken 360 days after TCRalphabeta/CD19-depleted stem cell transplant. The chain employs TRBV20-1 and TRBJ2-1, with 12 bases that match TRBD2. The sequence was collected from a boy in the first two years of life who had a stem cell transplant for acute myeloid leukemia, so the T cells may come from the graft donor. The CDR3 protein is CSARLAGGTEQFF. The CDR3 DNA reads as TGCAGTGCTAGACTAGCGGGGGGGACTGAGCAGTTCTTC.